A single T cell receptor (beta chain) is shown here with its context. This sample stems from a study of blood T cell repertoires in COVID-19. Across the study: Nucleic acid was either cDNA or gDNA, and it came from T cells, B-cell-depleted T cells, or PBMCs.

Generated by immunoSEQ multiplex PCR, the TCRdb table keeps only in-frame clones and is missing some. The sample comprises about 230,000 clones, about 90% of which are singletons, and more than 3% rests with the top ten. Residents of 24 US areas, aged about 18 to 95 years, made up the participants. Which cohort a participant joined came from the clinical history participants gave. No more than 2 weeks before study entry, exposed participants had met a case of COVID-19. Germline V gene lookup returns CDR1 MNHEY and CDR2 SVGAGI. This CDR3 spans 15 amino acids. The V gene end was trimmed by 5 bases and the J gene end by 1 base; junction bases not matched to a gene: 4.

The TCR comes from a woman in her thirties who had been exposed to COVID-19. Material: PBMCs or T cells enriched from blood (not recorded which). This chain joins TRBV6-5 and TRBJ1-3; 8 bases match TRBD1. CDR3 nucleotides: TGTGCCAGCAGTAAGTGGACAGGGTCTGGAAACACCATATATTTT. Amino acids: CASSKWTGSGNTIYF.